These 27 T cell receptor beta chains share one sample of origin, sequenced in a study of identical twins' blood T cells. TCRdb independently ran MiXCR on the 5' RACE reads; one entry per CDR3 protein. The sample includes hundreds of thousands of distinct CDR3 sequences, over 25% of them seen just once. Material for sequencing was PBMCs. Receptors originate from a woman aged 18-49 years in good health.

The chain uses TRBV6-5 and TRBJ2-7; 10 bases are shared with TRBD2. Germline loops: CDR1 MNHEY, CDR2 SVGAGI. Losses at the gene ends were 0 bases for V and 1 base for J; bases not matched to a gene: 3. CDR3 size: 16 residues. The CDR3 coding sequence is TGTGCCAGCAGTTACTCTTCTAGCGGGAGTTCCTACGAGCAGTACTTC. Amino acids: CASSYSSSGSSYEQYF.

This chain joins TRBV6-2 or TRBV6-3 and TRBJ1-2; D gene uncertain. This CDR3 has 13 amino acids. CDR1 is MNHEY and CDR2 is SVGEGT in the germline V gene. V was trimmed by 0 bases and J by 5 bases, leaving 7 bases between them. DNA for the CDR3: TGTGCCAGCAGTTACTCCGATAAGTATGGCTACACCTTC. It codes for CASSYSDKYGYTF.

Worth noting for this clonotype: A much larger clone is a single base away; this may be a read error. The chain employs TRBV29-1 and TRBJ2-2, with D perhaps matching TRBD1 (5 bases). The ends were cut back, 2 bases at V and 1 base at J, with 5 bases in the middle. This CDR3 has 13 residues. Germline V gene sequence: CDR1 SQVTM, CDR2 ANQGSEA. In nucleotides, the CDR3 is TGCAGCGTTGAACAGGGGAACACCGGGGAGCTGTTTTTT. It codes for CSVEQGNTGELFF.

This clonotype turned up a few times. The chain has TRBV19 and TRBJ2-2, with unresolved D. Deletions cut 2 bases from V and 6 bases from J, with 4 bases between. The CDR3 runs to 12 residues. Germline V gene sequence: CDR1 LNHDA, CDR2 SQIVND (reference sequence). The CDR3 loop is CASSIPPGELFF. DNA of the CDR3: TGTGCCAGTAGTATACCCCCCGGGGAGCTGTTTTTT.

The sample holds a few counts of this clonotype. The chain joins TRBV5-1 to TRBJ2-2; D possibly corresponds to TRBD1 (5 bases). Germline CDR1 is SGHRS and CDR2 is YFSETQ. Trimming took off 0 bases at V and 2 bases at J, with 8 bases between the two ends. The length of the CDR3 is 15 residues. CDR3 nucleotides: TGCGCCAGCAGCTTGGGACAGATTAACACCGGGGAGCTGTTTTTT. Encoded protein: CASSLGQINTGELFF.

Here the CDR3 DNA reads TGCAGTGCTAGCGGCGGACAGTCGCGTTACGAGCAGTACTTC. It translates to CSASGGQSRYEQYF. The rearrangement links TRBV20-1 to TRBJ2-7; D is perhaps TRBD1 (6 bases). The V end lost 3 bases, the J end lost 4 bases, and 16 bases lay between the germline ends. The germline V gene encodes CDR1 DFQATT and CDR2 SNEGSKA (reference sequence). The CDR3 has 14 amino acids.

In the case of this clonotype: The junction differs from germline at one of its ends, possibly a read error. The genes are TRBV13 and TRBJ1-1, with 7 nucleotides matching TRBD1. Germline values: CDR1 PRHDT, CDR2 FYEKMQ (reference sequence). This CDR3 contains 14 residues. The CDR3 loop reads CASSQMTGLTDAFF. CDR3 DNA sequence: TGTGCCAGCAGCCAAATGACAGGGCTCACTGATGCTTTCTTT.

The chain joins TRBV20-1 to TRBJ2-3, with D hard to call. CDR1 and CDR2 (germline): DFQATT, SNEGSKA (reference sequence). V lost 3 bases, J lost 5 bases, and 3 bases lay in between. This CDR3 contains 10 residues. The DNA of the CDR3 is TGCAGTGCTAGTCTAGATACGCAGTATTTT. This gives the protein CSASLDTQYF.

This clonotype has only a few counts. The chain employs TRBV5-4 and TRBJ2-7; D is ambiguous. The germline V gene has CDR1 SGHNT and CDR2 YYREEE (reference sequence). The V end lost 4 bases, the J end lost 2 bases, and 13 bases lay between the germline ends. The CDR3 has 14 amino acids. The CDR3 DNA reads as TGTGCCAGCAGCGCTATGGACGGTGCCTACGAGCAGTACTTC. It specifies CASSAMDGAYEQYF.

The V and J genes are TRBV29-1 and TRBJ2-2; tentatively, D is TRBD2 (5 bases). V shed 1 base and J shed 4 bases, with 19 bases lying between them. The germline V gene encodes CDR1 SQVTM and CDR2 ANQGSEA. The CDR3 is 17 amino acids. In DNA form, the CDR3 reads TGCAGCGTTGAAGGCGGAGGAACAGCTTGTAGCACCGGGGAGCTGTTTTTT. Protein: CSVEGGGTACSTGELFF.

The genes are TRBV5-1 and TRBJ2-3; D call uncertain. CDR1 and CDR2 from the germline V gene are SGHRS and YFSETQ. The CDR3 length is 14 residues. V dropped 1 base and J dropped 0 bases, with 6 bases sitting between them. CDR3 sequence (DNA): TGCGCCAGCAGCTTGTTTCCGAGCACAGATACGCAGTATTTT. Residues: CASSLFPSTDTQYF.

The chain joins TRBV19 to TRBJ2-2; D call uncertain. Between the trimmed V and J ends, which lost 7 bases and 13 bases, there was a span of 16 bases. CDR3 length: 12 amino acids. CDR1 is LNHDA, CDR2 SQIVND, per germline (reference sequence). Here the CDR3 DNA reads TGTGCCAGTAATTCGGGCCCCTCGGGGCTGTTTTTT. It translates to CASNSGPSGLFF.

This clonotype was counted ten times or more. The chain joins TRBV11-2 to TRBJ2-5; 8 bases are shared with TRBD1. Germline CDR1 is SGHAT and CDR2 is FQNNGV. This CDR3 is built from 14 residues. Trimming at V came to 5 bases and at J to 5 bases, leaving 7 bases not matched to a gene. Here the CDR3 DNA reads TGTGCCAGCAGCCCGACAGGGGTAGTGGAGACCCAGTACTTC. Translated, it gives CASSPTGVVETQYF.

The chain employs TRBV7-9 and TRBJ2-1; D gene unclear. CDR3 length: 13 residues. The V and J ends lost 3 bases and 5 bases respectively, with 8 bases between them. Germline V gene data show CDR1 as SEHNR and CDR2 as FQNEAQ (reference sequence). CDR3 sequence reads: CASSFFSNNEQFF. CDR3 DNA: TGTGCCAGCAGCTTTTTTTCTAACAATGAGCAGTTCTTC.

The V call is TRBV5-1, the J call TRBJ2-2; 9 bases match TRBD2. This CDR3 contains 16 residues. V lost 4 bases, J lost 2 bases, and 6 bases stayed unmatched. Germline lookup yields CDR1 SGHRS and CDR2 YFSETQ. The CDR3 spells CASSQMTSGNTGELFF. The CDR3 DNA is TGCGCCAGCAGCCAAATGACTAGCGGAAACACCGGGGAGCTGTTTTTT.

This clonotype showed up just a few times. V gene TRBV20-1 combines with J gene TRBJ2-7; 10 nucleotides line up with TRBD1. Germline-derived CDR1 and CDR2 are DFQATT and SNEGSKA (reference sequence). J lost 3 bases, V lost 6 bases, and 2 bases had no gene match. This CDR3 region has 12 residues. DNA of the CDR3: TGCAGTGCGTGGGACAGGGGCTACGAGCAGTACTTC. It translates to CSAWDRGYEQYF.

The CDR3 protein is CASGTGATEAFF. CDR3 in DNA: TGTGCCAGTGGGACAGGGGCTACTGAAGCTTTCTTT. J is TRBJ1-1 and V is TRBV6-6; 10 bases are a match to TRBD1. CDR1 MNHNY and CDR2 SVGAGI come from the germline V gene (reference sequence). This CDR3 comprises 12 residues. J gave up 5 bases and V 9 bases, and 3 bases lay outside the gene matches.

This chain uses TRBV29-1 with TRBJ1-1; no clear D. Trimming stripped 2 bases from V and 0 bases from J, with 13 bases between. Germline CDR1 is SQVTM and CDR2 is ANQGSEA. The CDR3 spans 15 residues. The CDR3 DNA is TGCAGCGTTGAACCCCCTCCGGCACTGAACACTGAAGCTTTCTTT. Residues: CSVEPPPALNTEAFF.

This clonotype has a handful of counts. One end of the junction does not line up with germline, which may come from a read error. This rearrangement joins TRBV7-2 to TRBJ1-1; D remains unclear. CDR1 and CDR2 from the germline V gene are SGHTA and FQGNSA. The length of the CDR3 is 14 residues. The CDR3 sequence is CASSLGSENTEAFF. DNA for the CDR3: TGTGCCAGCAGTTTAGGATCGGAGAACACTGAAGCTTTCTTT.

This clonotype appeared a few times. V is TRBV2 and J is TRBJ2-1; D unclear. Germline loops: CDR1 SNHLY, CDR2 FYNNEI. The germline V and J ends were trimmed by 6 bases and 0 bases, with 12 bases remaining between them. The CDR3 is made up of 15 amino acids. CDR3 sequence: CASSDMGFSYNEQFF. The CDR3 DNA reads TGTGCCAGCAGCGATATGGGGTTCTCCTACAATGAGCAGTTCTTC.

This clonotype was counted between two and nine times. The chain combines TRBV5-1 with TRBJ1-1; tentative D call: TRBD1 (5 bases). CDR1 is SGHRS, CDR2 YFSETQ, per germline. CDR3 length: 14 residues. V was pared by 3 bases and J by 7 bases, with 16 bases between. The CDR3 is CASSYSGVRDEAFF. CDR3 nucleotide sequence: TGCGCCAGCAGCTACTCGGGGGTAAGGGATGAAGCTTTCTTT.

V and J are TRBV7-9 and TRBJ2-7, with 7 bases matching TRBD2. J lost 5 bases, V lost 2 bases, and 3 bases had no gene match. Germline assignment: CDR1 SEHNR and CDR2 FQNEAQ (reference sequence). The CDR3 is 13 amino acids. The CDR3 loop reads CASSLTGTNEQYF. Here the CDR3 DNA reads TGTGCCAGCAGCTTAACCGGGACTAACGAGCAGTACTTC.

V usage is TRBV20-1 and J usage is TRBJ2-7, with D unresolved. In germline, CDR1 is DFQATT, CDR2 SNEGSKA (reference sequence). The CDR3 has 13 amino acids. The germline V and J ends were trimmed by 4 bases and 3 bases, with 13 bases remaining between them. Written as DNA, the CDR3 is TGCAGTGCTACGGTTGGGCAGATCTACGAGCAGTACTTC. It is translated as CSATVGQIYEQYF.

About this clonotype: This may be a read error, as it is one base from a much larger clone. The genes are TRBV20-1 and TRBJ2-1, with no clear D. Germline assignment: CDR1 DFQATT and CDR2 SNEGSKA (reference sequence). This CDR3 is 13 amino acids long. The CDR3 nucleotides read TGCAGTGCTCGGCCTCCCTCCTACAATGAGCGGTTCTTC. The encoded protein is CSARPPSYNERFF.

This clonotype was counted between two and nine times. This rearrangement joins TRBV20-1 to TRBJ1-4, with D hard to call. The CDR3 runs to 11 residues. CDR1 is DFQATT and CDR2 is SNEGSKA in the germline V gene (reference sequence). The germline V and J ends were trimmed by 7 bases and 9 bases, with 12 bases remaining between them. The DNA for the CDR3 is TGCAGTGTCCCGGAAGCGAAAAAACTGTTTTTT. It translates to CSVPEAKKLFF.

J is TRBJ1-4 and V is TRBV29-1; unclear D gene. V was pared by 0 bases and J by 8 bases, with 4 bases between. In germline, CDR1 is SQVTM, CDR2 ANQGSEA. This CDR3 is built from 11 residues. The CDR3 here is CSVEEYEKLFF. The CDR3 nucleotides are TGCAGCGTTGAAGAATACGAAAAACTGTTTTTT.

About this clonotype itself: An end of the junction does not agree with germline; a read error may underlie this. The chain recombines TRBV29-1 with TRBJ1-1; TRBD1 might be the D (5 bases). The V gene's germline CDR1 is SQVTM and CDR2 ANQGSEA. CDR3 length equals 13 residues. This CDR3 reads CSGTRQKDTGAFF. The CDR3 region has the DNA TGCAGCGGGACTCGCCAAAAGGACACTGGAGCTTTCTTT.